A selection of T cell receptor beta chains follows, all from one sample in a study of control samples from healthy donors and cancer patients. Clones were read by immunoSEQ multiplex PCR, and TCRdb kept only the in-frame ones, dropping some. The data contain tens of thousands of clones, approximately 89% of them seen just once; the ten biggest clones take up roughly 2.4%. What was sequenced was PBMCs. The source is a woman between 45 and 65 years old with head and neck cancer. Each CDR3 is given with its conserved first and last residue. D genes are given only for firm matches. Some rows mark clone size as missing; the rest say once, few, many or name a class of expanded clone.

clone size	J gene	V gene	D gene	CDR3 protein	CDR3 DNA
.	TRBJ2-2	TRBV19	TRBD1	CASSSGQGARTGELFF	TGTGCCAGTAGTTCGGGACAGGGGGCGAGGACCGGGGAGCTGTTTTTT
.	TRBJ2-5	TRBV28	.	CASSSGETQYF	TGTGCCAGCAGTTCGGGGGAGACCCAGTACTTC
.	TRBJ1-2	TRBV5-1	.	CASSLWGQARDGYTF	TGCGCCAGCAGCTTGTGGGGTCAGGCCCGCGATGGCTACACCTTC
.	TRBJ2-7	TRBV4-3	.	CASSQGWQSSYEQYF	TGCGCCAGCAGCCAAGGTTGGCAGAGCTCCTACGAGCAGTACTTC
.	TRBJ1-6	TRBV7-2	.	CASSSTDGNSPLHF	TGTGCCAGCAGCTCCACAGATGGTAATTCACCCCTCCACTTT
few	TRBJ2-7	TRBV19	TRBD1	CASSITVGRGPWEQYF	TGTGCCAGTAGTATAACCGTCGGCAGGGGGCCCTGGGAGCAGTACTTC
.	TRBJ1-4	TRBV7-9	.	CASSPPTGVATNEKLFF	TGTGCCAGCAGCCCGCCGACAGGCGTCGCAACTAATGAAAAACTGTTTTTT
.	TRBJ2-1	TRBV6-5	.	CASSLLRKPTNEQFF	TGTGCCAGCAGTTTACTCCGGAAACCAACGAATGAGCAGTTCTTC
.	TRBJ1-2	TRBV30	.	CASPEYNGYGYTF	TGTGCCTCTCCAGAGTATAATGGCTATGGCTACACCTTC
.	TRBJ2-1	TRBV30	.	CARGAGHMGEQFF	TGTGCTAGAGGGGCAGGTCATATGGGTGAGCAGTTCTTC
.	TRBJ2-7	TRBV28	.	CASSPHGTYEQYF	TGTGCCAGCAGTCCCCACGGAACCTACGAGCAGTACTTC
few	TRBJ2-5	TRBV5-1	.	CASSEGGTGETQYF	TGCGCCAGCAGCGAGGGGGGTACCGGGGAGACCCAGTACTTC
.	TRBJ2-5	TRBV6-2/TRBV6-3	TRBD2	CASSYGGLAKTQYF	TGTGCCAGCAGTTACGGCGGACTAGCAAAGACCCAGTACTTC
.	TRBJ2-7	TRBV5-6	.	CASSFGYEQYF	TGTGCCAGCAGCTTTGGCTACGAGCAGTACTTC
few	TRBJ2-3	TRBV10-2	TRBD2	CASSELAGPTDTQYF	TGCGCCAGCAGTGAACTAGCGGGGCCCACAGATACGCAGTATTTT
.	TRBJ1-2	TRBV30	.	CAWSVVSYGYTF	TGTGCCTGGAGTGTCGTGAGCTATGGCTACACCTTC
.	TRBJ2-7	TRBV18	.	CASSRAGNSYEQYF	TGTGCCAGCTCACGCGCGGGAAACTCCTACGAGCAGTACTTC
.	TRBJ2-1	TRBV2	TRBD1	CASTGQGMISYNEQFF	TGTGCCAGTACGGGACAGGGGATGATTTCCTACAATGAGCAGTTCTTC
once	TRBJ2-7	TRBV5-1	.	CASSFDTRTDQRYF	TGCGCCAGCAGCTTCGATACCCGGACAGACCAGAGGTACTTC
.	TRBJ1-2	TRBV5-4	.	CASSSEPKEVRYGYTF	TGTGCCAGCAGCTCGGAACCCAAGGAAGTTAGGTATGGCTACACCTTC
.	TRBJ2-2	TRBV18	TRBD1	CASSPGQGDTGELFF	TGTGCCAGCTCGCCGGGACAGGGGGACACCGGGGAGCTGTTTTTT
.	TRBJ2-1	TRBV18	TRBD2	CASSLLGLAENNEQFF	TGTGCCAGCTCACTCTTGGGACTAGCGGAAAACAATGAGCAGTTCTTC
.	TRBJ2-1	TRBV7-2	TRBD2	CASSLVSSGGGYEQFF	TGTGCCAGCAGCTTAGTGTCTAGCGGGGGAGGGTATGAGCAGTTCTTC